This T cell receptor (beta chain) stems from a study of blood T cell repertoires in COVID-19. Overall study: The origin of the acute and convalescent COVID-19 samples was the United States, Italy and Spain.

Enrolment of Seattle patients took place during active infection, and they were followed longitudinally. Study processing details: Nucleated cell number was recorded as an estimate derived from reference gene primer amplification. Some clones are missing from TCRdb's copy, which holds only in-frame ones; the method was immunoSEQ multiplex PCR. V, J and clone size were drawn from that table, and D and trimming were deduced from the DNA. The table lists roughly 400,000 clones, over 75% of them singletons. There are 12 residues in the CDR3. Per germline, CDR1 SGHRS and CDR2 YFSETQ. V lost 4 bases, J lost 9 bases, and 13 bases lay in between.

The chain is built from TRBV5-1 and TRBJ1-1, with D tentatively TRBD1 (5 bases). Sequencing input: peripheral blood. This sequence originates from a woman aged 55-69 years with COVID-19, enrolled during active disease. The CDR3 DNA reads TGCGCCAGCAGCATAACCCACAGGAAAGCTTTCTTT. As protein: CASSITHRKAFF.